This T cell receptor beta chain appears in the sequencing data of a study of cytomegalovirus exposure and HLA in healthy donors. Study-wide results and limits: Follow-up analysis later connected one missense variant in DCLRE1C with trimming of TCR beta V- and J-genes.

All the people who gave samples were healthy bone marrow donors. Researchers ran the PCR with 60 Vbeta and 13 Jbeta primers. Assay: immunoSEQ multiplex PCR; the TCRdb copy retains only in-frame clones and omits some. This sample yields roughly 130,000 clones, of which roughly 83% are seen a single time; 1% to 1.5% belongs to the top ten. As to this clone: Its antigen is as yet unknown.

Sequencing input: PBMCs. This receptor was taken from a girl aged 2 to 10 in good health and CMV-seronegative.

In DNA form, the CDR3 reads TGTGCCTGGAGCACCGGGACTAGGAACAATGAGCAGTTCTTC. Amino acids: CAWSTGTRNNEQFF. This chain uses TRBV30 with TRBJ2-1, with 8 bases that match TRBD2. J was trimmed by 5 bases and V by 3 bases; bases with no gene match: 6. CDR3 length: 14 amino acids. The germline V gene encodes CDR1 GTSNPN and CDR2 SVGIG (reference sequence).